Sequencing of this T cell receptor (beta chain) was carried out in a study of blood T cell repertoires in COVID-19. The age range of participants was about 18 to 95 years, with residence in about two dozen US areas. Authors' processing steps: Quantification of nucleated cells was approximated via reference gene primer amplification. Using immunoSEQ multiplex PCR, the repertoire was profiled, and TCRdb retains in-frame clones only, with some absent. V and J calls and clone size are given by that table; D and trimming were obtained from the DNA. The table lists 400,000 to 550,000 clones, roughly 85% of them singletons. This receptor was identified in a young woman with acute COVID-19. Sequencing was performed on PBMCs or T cells enriched from blood (not recorded which).

The CDR3 DNA sequence: TGTGCCAGCAGCTTAGTGGCAGGGCTTATGGATACGCAGTATTTT. Translating it yields CASSLVAGLMDTQYF. This chain joins TRBV11-2 and TRBJ2-3, with D possibly TRBD1 on 5 matching bases. The CDR3 loop spans 15 amino acids. With 1 base removed from V and 6 bases from J, the gap between germline ends came to 14 bases. The V gene's germline CDR1 is SGHAT and CDR2 FQNNGV.